A single sample is the source of the 17 T cell receptor beta chains below, sequenced in a study of post-analysis software for immune sequencing data. TCR beta libraries were prepared from cDNA with unique molecular identifiers. TCRdb ran MiXCR on the PCR reads and lists one entry per CDR3 protein. The table has roughly 800,000 distinct CDR3 sequences, around 45% seen once. General observations from the study: In patients, TRBV5-6, TRBV5-1 and TRBV20-1 belonged to several TRBV segments found more frequently than in controls.

Their antigens remain unidentified. Sample: blood. The receptor source for this set is a girl between 10 and 17 years old with multiple sclerosis.

As regards this clonotype: A read error may produce the germline difference seen at one junction end. V and J are TRBV12-3 or TRBV12-4 and TRBJ1-5; D is unresolved. The CDR3 length is 15 residues. CDR3 coding DNA: TGTGCCGGCAGTTTGCTGGGCGGGAATCGGCAGCCCCAGCATTTT. This encodes CAGSLLGGNRQPQHF.

The chain uses TRBV7-2 and TRBJ2-7; D not resolved. V lost 0 bases, J lost 3 bases, and 9 bases lay in between. The germline CDR1 and CDR2 sequences are SGHTA and FQGNSA. The CDR3 length is 14 residues. The CDR3 protein is CASSLAYSYYEQYF. The CDR3 nucleotides are TGTGCCAGCAGCTTAGCGTATAGCTACTACGAGCAGTACTTC.

The gene calls are TRBV28 and TRBJ2-4; D unclear. The assigned J gene may be wrong: the sequence end matches TRBJ2-7 better. The CDR3 length is 16 residues. The germline CDR1 and CDR2 sequences are MDHEN and SYDVKM. CDR3 in amino acids: CASSSLLSRIGYEQYF. CDR3 in DNA: TGTGCCAGCAGTTCCCTCCTCTCACGTATTGGCTACGAGCAGTACTTC.

The chain is built from TRBV6-1 and TRBJ1-1; 7 bases match TRBD1. CDR1 and CDR2 (germline): MNHNS, SASEGT. This CDR3 spans 19 amino acids. J was trimmed by 4 bases and V by 7 bases; bases with no gene match: 24. CDR3: CASTLTFGFATGPRTEAFF. The CDR3 coding sequence is TGTGCCAGCACCCTAACTTTCGGGTTCGCGACAGGGCCTCGCACTGAAGCTTTCTTT.

This clonotype came up a few times. V is TRBV4-2 and J is TRBJ2-1, with 9 bases fitting TRBD2. The junction had 8 bases not matched to a gene; V was cut back by 0 bases and J by 14 bases. The V gene's germline CDR1 is LGHNA and CDR2 YNFKEQ. This CDR3 contains 14 residues. The CDR3 spells CASSQDEGGRAEFF. The CDR3 DNA reads as TGTGCCAGCAGCCAAGATGAAGGCGGGAGGGCCGAGTTCTTC.

The chain has TRBV7-3 and TRBJ2-5, with D hard to call. CDR3 length: 15 amino acids. The germline V and J ends were trimmed by 4 bases and 4 bases, with 16 bases remaining between them. Germline loops: CDR1 SGHTA, CDR2 FQGTGA. This CDR3 is CASSSPGEGIETQYF. Here the CDR3 DNA reads TGTGCCAGCAGCTCCCCCGGCGAAGGGATAGAGACCCAGTACTTC.

The CDR3 reads CSVDQGWLGEQFF. In DNA, the CDR3 is TGCAGCGTTGATCAGGGCTGGTTGGGTGAGCAGTTCTTC. J is TRBJ2-1 and V is TRBV29-1; D possibly corresponds to TRBD1 (5 bases). V was pared by 3 bases and J by 9 bases, with 15 bases between. Germline CDR1 and CDR2: SQVTM and ANQGSEA. This CDR3 contains 13 residues.

The gene calls are TRBV3-1 and TRBJ2-5, with 9 bases aligning to TRBD1. The CDR3 loop spans 16 amino acids. CDR1 is LGHDT, CDR2 YNNKEL, per germline (reference sequence). With V trimmed by 1 base and J by 10 bases, 13 bases remained unmatched. CDR3 protein: CASSQVILRDREGQYF. Written as DNA, the CDR3 is TGTGCCAGCAGCCAAGTGATACTCCGGGACAGGGAAGGCCAGTACTTC.

The chain recombines TRBV25-1 with TRBJ2-1; no reliable D call. The CDR3 has 14 residues. Trimming took off 3 bases at V and 9 bases at J, with 15 bases between the two ends. The germline gives CDR1 MGHDK, CDR2 SYGVNS. DNA for the CDR3: TGTGCCAGCAGTGAGGCCATGGGGTTGGCTGAGCAGTTCTTC. This codes for CASSEAMGLAEQFF. Complete variable domain (other parts from reference TRBV25-1 and TRBJ2-1): EADIYQTPRYLVIGTGKKITLECSQTMGHDKMYWYQQDPGMELHLIHYSYGVNSTEKGDLSSESTVSRIRTEHFPLTLESARPSHTSQYLCASSEAMGLAEQFFGPGTRLTVL.

The chain recombines TRBV6-1 with TRBJ2-5, with a possible D match to TRBD1 (7 bases). CDR3 length: 16 residues. V lost 2 bases to trimming and J lost 5 bases, with 18 bases between them. The germline V gene has CDR1 MNHNS and CDR2 SASEGT. CDR3 protein: CASSEIPGGWPETQYF. The CDR3 DNA reads as TGTGCCAGCAGTGAAATCCCAGGGGGGTGGCCGGAGACCCAGTACTTC.

The chain uses TRBV7-2 and TRBJ2-7; 10 bases are a match to TRBD2. CDR3 length: 16 amino acids. V lost 1 base and J lost 4; bases outside the gene matches: 7. Germline loops: CDR1 SGHTA, CDR2 FQGNSA. CDR3 protein: CASSLGPSGRGYEQYF. In nucleotides, the CDR3 is TGTGCCAGCAGCTTAGGACCTAGCGGGAGAGGGTACGAGCAGTACTTC. The complete variable domain, with remaining parts taken from reference TRBV7-2 and TRBJ2-7, reads GAGVSQSPSNKVTEKGKDVELRCDPISGHTALYWYRQSLGQGLEFLIYFQGNSAPDKSGLPSDRFSAERTGGSVSTLTIQRTQQEDSAVYLCASSLGPSGRGYEQYFGPGTRLTVT.

There are a few counts of this clonotype. V gene TRBV2 combines with J gene TRBJ2-1; 14 bases agree with TRBD2. The CDR3 runs to 14 residues. Germline V gene data show CDR1 as SNHLY and CDR2 as FYNNEI. V gave up 6 bases and J gave up 7 bases; unmatched junction bases: 2. The DNA for the CDR3 is TGTGCCAGCAGGCGGACTAGCGGGAGGAATGAGCAGTTCTTC. It translates to CASRRTSGRNEQFF.

The chain recombines TRBV20-1 with TRBJ2-7; D gene unclear. This CDR3 contains 12 residues. V lost 1 base and J lost 4, with 8 bases in between. Per germline, CDR1 DFQATT and CDR2 SNEGSKA (reference sequence). The CDR3 DNA reads TGCAGTGCTAGAGCTCATGAGTACGAGCAGTACTTC. This encodes CSARAHEYEQYF.

Turning to this clonotype: Since no conserved phenylalanine or tryptophan closes the CDR3, a read error is the likely cause. The chain uses TRBV27 and TRBJ2-7; D is perhaps TRBD1 (6 bases). Trimming took off 4 bases at V and 0 bases at J, with 13 bases between the two ends. CDR3 length equals 15 residues. Looked up from germline, CDR1 is MNHEY and CDR2 is SMNVEV (reference sequence). The CDR3 coding sequence is TGTGCCAGCAGTTCGGGTACAGGGCTCTCCTACGAGCAGTACATC. Its translation: CASSSGTGLSYEQYI.

The chain links TRBV20-1 to TRBJ2-3; 12 bases map to TRBD2. The V and J ends lost 5 bases and 4 bases, in that order; junction bases with no gene match: 4. This CDR3 has 14 amino acids. CDR1 and CDR2 (germline): DFQATT, SNEGSKA (reference sequence). The CDR3 reads CSARLAGVADTQYF. The CDR3 bases are TGCAGTGCTCGACTAGCGGGAGTGGCAGATACGCAGTATTTT.

This rearrangement joins TRBV6-6 to TRBJ2-4, with 7 bases matching TRBD2. Near its end, the DNA agrees better with TRBJ2-7, so the J call may be wrong. This CDR3 has 14 amino acids. Per the germline V gene, CDR1 is MNHNY and CDR2 is SVGAGI (reference sequence). The CDR3 reads CASSPSGPGNEQYF. The CDR3, as DNA: TGTGCCAGCAGTCCTAGCGGACCAGGCAACGAGCAGTACTTC.

A single count supports this clonotype. The V call is TRBV7-9, the J call TRBJ2-7; the match to TRBD2 covers 9 bases. The ends lost 7 bases at V and 5 bases at J; junction bases unmatched: 6. Germline values: CDR1 SEHNR, CDR2 FQNEAQ (reference sequence). The CDR3 covers 13 residues. The CDR3 DNA sequence: TGTGCCAGCAATCTAGCGGGAAGCCACGAGCAGTACTTC. This gives the protein CASNLAGSHEQYF.